This is a list of T cell receptor beta chains from one sample in a study of shared clonotypes between healthy human individuals. TCRdb's copy holds only in-frame clones and misses some; the assay was immunoSEQ multiplex PCR. Here the sample spans hundreds of thousands of clones, 73% being singletons. The sequencing input was memory CD4+ T cells sorted from blood. The receptor set was obtained from a man under 40 in good health. Both conserved end residues are part of each CDR3. A D gene is named only where the DNA matches it firmly. Clone size is stated in some rows and not others, as once, few, many or a class when expanded.

j_gene,abundance,d_gene,v_gene,CDR3nt,CDR3aa
TRBJ2-3,few,NA,TRBV15,TGTGCCACCAGCATCGTCGGGGTCCGCCTCGGAGATACGCAGTATTTT,CATSIVGVRLGDTQYF
TRBJ1-1,NA,NA,TRBV2,TGTGCCAGCAGTGTCTTACCCAGGGACACTGAAGCTTTCTTT,CASSVLPRDTEAFF
TRBJ2-3,NA,NA,TRBV29-1,TGCAGCGTCGGAGGAGTTTTCGGCACAGATACGCAGTATTTT,CSVGGVFGTDTQYF
TRBJ2-5,NA,NA,TRBV7-9,TGTGCCAGCAGCTTACAAGGTGGTAGCGGAGAGACCCAGTACTTC,CASSLQGGSGETQYF
TRBJ2-2,NA,NA,TRBV18,TGTGCCAGCTCAAACAGTGCTGGGGAGCTGTTTTTT,CASSNSAGELFF
TRBJ2-7,many,NA,TRBV6-5,TGTGCCAGCAGTAACACCTACGAGCAGTACTTC,CASSNTYEQYF
TRBJ2-2,NA,TRBD1,TRBV5-1,TGCGCCAGCAGCTTGGAGGGACAGGTGGACACCGGGGAGCTGTTTTTT,CASSLEGQVDTGELFF
TRBJ1-2,few,TRBD1,TRBV4-2,TGTGCCAGCGGAGCCAGGGGGCGGGATGGCTACACCTTC,CASGARGRDGYTF
TRBJ2-7,NA,TRBD1,TRBV5-4,TGTGCCAGCAGCAAAGCTAGTCGACAGGGGGCAAAAGAGCAGTACTTC,CASSKASRQGAKEQYF
TRBJ2-7,NA,TRBD2,TRBV5-1,TGCGCCAGCAGCTGGGGGACTAGCGGAATTTACGAGCAGTACTTC,CASSWGTSGIYEQYF
TRBJ2-5,NA,TRBD2,TRBV7-9,TGTGCCAGCAGCTTTCGGACTAGCAGAAAGATGTACTTC,CASSFRTSRKMYF
TRBJ2-7,NA,NA,TRBV5-4,TGTGCCAGCAGCCCAAGTGTGGGTACCAGCTCCTACGAGCAGTACTTC,CASSPSVGTSSYEQYF
TRBJ2-2,once,NA,TRBV11-3,TGTGCCAGCAGAACAACTCCTGCCGGGGAGCTGTTTTTT,CASRTTPAGELFF
TRBJ2-2,few,NA,TRBV5-1,TGCGCCAGCAGCTTGCTAGGGCACACCGGGGAGCTGTTTTTT,CASSLLGHTGELFF
TRBJ2-2,few,NA,TRBV10-1,TGCGCCAGCAGTGAGAATAGGGGGGGTCCCGGGGAGCTGTTTTTT,CASSENRGGPGELFF
TRBJ2-7,NA,TRBD2,TRBV2,TGTGCCAGCCACAGGACTAGCTACGTCGAGCAGTACTTC,CASHRTSYVEQYF
TRBJ1-5,NA,TRBD1,TRBV28,TGTGCCAGCAGCTCGACAGGGGCTCAGCCCCAGCATTTT,CASSSTGAQPQHF